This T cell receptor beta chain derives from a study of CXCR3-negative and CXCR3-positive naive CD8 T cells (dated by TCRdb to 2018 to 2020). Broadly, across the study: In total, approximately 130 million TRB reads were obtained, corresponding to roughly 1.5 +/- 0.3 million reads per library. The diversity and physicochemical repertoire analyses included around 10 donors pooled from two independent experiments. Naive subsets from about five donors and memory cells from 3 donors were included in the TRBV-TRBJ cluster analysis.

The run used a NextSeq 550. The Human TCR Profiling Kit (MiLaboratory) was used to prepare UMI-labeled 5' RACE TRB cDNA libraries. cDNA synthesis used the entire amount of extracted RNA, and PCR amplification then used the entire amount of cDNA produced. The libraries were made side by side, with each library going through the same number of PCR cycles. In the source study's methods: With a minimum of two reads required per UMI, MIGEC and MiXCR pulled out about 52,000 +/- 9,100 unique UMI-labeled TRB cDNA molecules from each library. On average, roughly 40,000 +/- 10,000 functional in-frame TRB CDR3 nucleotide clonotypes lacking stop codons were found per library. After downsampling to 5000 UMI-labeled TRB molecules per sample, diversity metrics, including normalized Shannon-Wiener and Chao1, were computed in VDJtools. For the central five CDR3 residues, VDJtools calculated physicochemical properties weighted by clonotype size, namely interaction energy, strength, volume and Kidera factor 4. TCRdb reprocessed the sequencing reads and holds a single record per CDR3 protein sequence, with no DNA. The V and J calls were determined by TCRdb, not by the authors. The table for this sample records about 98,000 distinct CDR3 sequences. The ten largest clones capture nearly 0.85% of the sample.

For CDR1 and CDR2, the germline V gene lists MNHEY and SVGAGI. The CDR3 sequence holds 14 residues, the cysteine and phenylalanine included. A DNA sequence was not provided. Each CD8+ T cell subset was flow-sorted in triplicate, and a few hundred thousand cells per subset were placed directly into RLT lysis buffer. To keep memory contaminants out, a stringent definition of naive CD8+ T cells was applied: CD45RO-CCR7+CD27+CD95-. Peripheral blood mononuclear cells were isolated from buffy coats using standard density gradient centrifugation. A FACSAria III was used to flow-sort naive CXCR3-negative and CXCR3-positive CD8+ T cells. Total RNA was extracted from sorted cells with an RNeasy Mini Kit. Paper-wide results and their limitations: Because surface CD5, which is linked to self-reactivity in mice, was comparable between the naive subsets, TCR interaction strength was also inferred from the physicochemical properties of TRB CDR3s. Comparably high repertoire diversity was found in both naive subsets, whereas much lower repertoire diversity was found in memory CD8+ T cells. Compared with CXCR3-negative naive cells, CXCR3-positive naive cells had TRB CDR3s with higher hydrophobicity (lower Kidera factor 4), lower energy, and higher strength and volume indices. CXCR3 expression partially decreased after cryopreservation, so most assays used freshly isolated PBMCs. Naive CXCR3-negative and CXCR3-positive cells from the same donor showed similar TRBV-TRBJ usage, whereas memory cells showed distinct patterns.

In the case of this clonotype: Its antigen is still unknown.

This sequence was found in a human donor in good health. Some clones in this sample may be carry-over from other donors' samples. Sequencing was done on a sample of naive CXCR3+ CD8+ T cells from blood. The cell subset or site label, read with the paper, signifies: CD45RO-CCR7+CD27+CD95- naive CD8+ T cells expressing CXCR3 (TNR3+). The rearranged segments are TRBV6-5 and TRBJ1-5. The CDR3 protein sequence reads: CASSPYRFGEPQHF.